This TCR beta chain is drawn from a study of blood T cell repertoires in COVID-19. Study details: Acute-phase and convalescent COVID-19 samples originated in the United States, Italy and Spain. In each case, the material was cDNA or gDNA derived from T cells, B-cell-depleted T cells, or PBMCs.

This clone was counted between two and nine times. The V gene's germline CDR1 is KGHSH and CDR2 LQKENI. Between the trimmed V and J ends, which lost 5 bases and 1 base, there was a span of 9 bases. This CDR3 comprises 14 residues. Two negative PCRs, clearance, or symptom resolution had been documented for recovered Cohort 3 donors. Original data processing: Amplification of reference gene primers provided the estimated nucleated cell counts. Measured with immunoSEQ multiplex PCR; TCRdb has only the in-frame clones, and not every one. The DNA gave D and trimming, while V, J and clone size come from that table. The sample contains about 200,000 clones, around 85% of which appear only once.

The sequence was collected from a middle-aged man who had recovered from COVID-19. The J gene is TRBJ2-1, the V gene TRBV18; the D gene is possibly TRBD1 (5 bases). Sequencing was performed on PBMCs or T cells enriched from blood (not recorded which). Here the CDR3 DNA reads TGTGCCAGCTCATGGCGACAGTCCTACAATGAGCAGTTCTTC. Protein sequence: CASSWRQSYNEQFF.